This is a list of T cell receptor beta chains from one sample in a study of identical twins. TCRdb re-analysed the 5' RACE reads in MiXCR, keeping a single row per CDR3 protein. This sample has around 250,000 distinct CDR3 sequences, with roughly 8.7% found just once. The data also belong to a second study, concerning yellow fever vaccine responses in identical twins.

Sequencing was performed on CD8+ T cells sorted from blood. All receptors come from a woman between 18 and 29 years old in good health. Each CDR3 is given with its conserved first and last residue. A D gene is named only where the DNA matches it firmly. Clone sizes are given selectively: once, few, many, or a class where the clone is expanded.

NA TRBD2 TRBJ2-1 TRBV19 15 CASSMYGGAYNEQFF TGTGCCAGTAGTATGTACGGGGGGGCATACAATGAGCAGTTCTTC
few TRBD2 TRBJ2-7 TRBV11-2 19 CASSSPNPGLVPPTGEQYF TGTGCCAGCAGCTCACCTAATCCGGGACTAGTCCCCCCCACGGGCGAGCAGTACTTC
few NA TRBJ2-1 TRBV7-8 17 CASSLALGVTGYNEQFF TGTGCCAGCAGCTTAGCGTTAGGTGTGACCGGCTACAATGAGCAGTTCTTC
NA NA TRBJ2-3 TRBV11-2 16 CASSLTGELSTDTQYF TGTGCCAGCAGCTTGACAGGAGAACTCAGCACAGATACGCAGTATTTT
few NA TRBJ2-7 TRBV29-1 13 CSARGGGTYEQYF TGCAGCGCAAGAGGAGGCGGAACCTACGAGCAGTACTTC
few TRBD1 TRBJ2-1 TRBV12-3/TRBV12-4 14 CASSLRQGGNEQFF TGTGCCAGCAGTCTAAGACAGGGGGGCAATGAGCAGTTCTTC
many TRBD2 TRBJ2-7 TRBV5-1 14 CASSQTLAAYEQYF TGCGCCAGCAGTCAAACCCTAGCGGCCTACGAGCAGTACTTC
few TRBD1 TRBJ1-2 TRBV27 15 CASSSSRGISYGYTF TGTGCCAGCAGTTCATCCAGGGGGATTAGCTATGGCTACACCTTC
many TRBD2 TRBJ2-7 TRBV3-1 17 CASSHAGLAGRGYEQYF TGTGCCAGCAGCCACGCGGGACTAGCGGGACGAGGGTACGAGCAGTACTTC
NA NA TRBJ2-1 TRBV5-1 14 CASSLHYTDNEQFF TGCGCCAGCAGCTTACACTATACCGACAATGAGCAGTTCTTC
few TRBD2 TRBJ2-2 TRBV20-1 14 CSARGLAGTGELFF TGCAGTGCTAGGGGACTAGCGGGGACCGGGGAGCTGTTTTTT
few TRBD1 TRBJ2-3 TRBV6-1 15 CASSPWTGGIDTQYF TGTGCCAGCAGTCCTTGGACAGGGGGCATAGATACGCAGTATTTT
NA TRBD2 TRBJ2-7 TRBV27 13 CASRLAGLHEQYF TGTGCCAGCCGGCTAGCGGGGCTTCACGAGCAGTACTTC
NA NA TRBJ2-2 TRBV12-3/TRBV12-4 15 CASRHLTENTGELFF TGTGCCAGCAGACATTTAACAGAAAACACCGGGGAGCTGTTTTTT
few NA TRBJ2-1 TRBV11-3 15 CASSPGQVSYNEQFF TGTGCCAGCAGTCCAGGGCAAGTATCCTACAATGAGCAGTTCTTC
NA TRBD2 TRBJ2-4 TRBV11-2 20 CASSYFPLAGETLAKNIQYF TGTGCCAGCAGTTATTTCCCACTAGCGGGAGAGACCCTAGCCAAAAACATTCAGTACTTC
NA TRBD1 TRBJ2-7 TRBV20-1 15 CSARDRGWITYEQYF TGCAGTGCAAGGGACAGGGGCTGGATAACCTACGAGCAGTACTTC
many NA TRBJ2-2 TRBV10-3 14 CAISELGSTGELFF TGTGCCATCAGTGAGTTGGGTTCAACCGGGGAGCTGTTTTTT
many NA TRBJ2-7 TRBV28 11 CASSTYYEQYF TGTGCCAGCAGTACCTACTACGAGCAGTACTTC
few TRBD1 TRBJ2-5 TRBV6-5 16 CASSFYTRDREETQYF TGTGCCAGCAGTTTTTATACCCGGGACAGGGAAGAGACCCAGTACTTC
NA TRBD1 TRBJ2-1 TRBV7-9 17 CASSPPIRTGLYNEQFF TGTGCCAGCAGCCCGCCCATCCGGACAGGGTTATACAATGAGCAGTTCTTC
few NA TRBJ2-1 TRBV6-1 15 CASSVSGTGSDEQFF TGTGCCAGCAGTGTCAGTGGGACGGGGTCCGATGAGCAGTTCTTC
few NA TRBJ2-7 TRBV29-1 13 CSVEVSRNYEQYF TGCAGCGTTGAAGTCTCGCGGAATTACGAGCAGTACTTC
few TRBD2 TRBJ2-1 TRBV12-5 16 CASGSSGGPINNEQFF TGTGCTAGTGGTTCTAGCGGGGGTCCTATTAACAATGAGCAGTTCTTC
many TRBD1 TRBJ2-5 TRBV10-3 16 CAISDSDRGPGETQYF TGTGCCATCAGTGATAGCGACAGGGGTCCTGGAGAGACCCAGTACTTC
few TRBD2 TRBJ2-3 TRBV27 19 CASSVPPSPSGTPADTQYF TGTGCCAGCAGTGTACCCCCGAGCCCTAGCGGGACCCCCGCAGATACGCAGTATTTT
few TRBD2 TRBJ2-7 TRBV6-2/TRBV6-3 16 CASSYKPGTSGIEQYF TGTGCCAGCAGTTACAAGCCAGGGACTAGCGGGATCGAGCAGTACTTC
few TRBD2 TRBJ2-1 TRBV4-3 18 CASSQAHPGLAGYNEQFF TGCGCCAGCAGCCAGGCACACCCGGGACTAGCAGGCTACAATGAGCAGTTCTTC
NA TRBD1 TRBJ1-1 TRBV30 15 CAWSPRQGRNTEAFF TGTGCCTGGAGTCCTCGACAGGGAAGGAACACTGAAGCTTTCTTT
NA TRBD1 TRBJ2-5 TRBV12-3/TRBV12-4 14 CASSRTGGQETQYF TGTGCCAGCAGCAGGACAGGGGGCCAAGAGACCCAGTACTTC
many TRBD2 TRBJ2-1 TRBV12-3/TRBV12-4 14 CASSFGGRANEQFF TGTGCCAGCAGTTTCGGAGGGAGGGCCAATGAGCAGTTCTTC
few NA TRBJ2-7 TRBV12-3/TRBV12-4 16 CASSPPGRPIRNEQYF TGTGCCAGCAGCCCACCGGGCCGCCCGATCCGGAACGAGCAGTACTTC
NA TRBD2 TRBJ2-5 TRBV11-2 18 CTSSPRTSGGTYEETQYF TGTACCAGCAGTCCACGGACTAGCGGGGGGACGTACGAAGAGACCCAGTACTTC
few NA TRBJ2-7 TRBV20-1 14 CSAREWGQLYEQYF TGCAGTGCTAGAGAATGGGGCCAGTTATACGAGCAGTACTTC
NA NA TRBJ2-1 TRBV3-1 14 CASSQDPKFNEQFF TGTGCCAGCAGCCAAGATCCTAAGTTCAATGAGCAGTTCTTC
few NA TRBJ2-5 TRBV11-2 16 CASSLGRWVEKETQYF TGTGCCAGCAGCTTAGGACGGTGGGTGGAGAAAGAGACCCAGTACTTC
many TRBD2 TRBJ2-7 TRBV2 14 CASRPGLVLYEQYF TGTGCCAGCAGGCCGGGACTAGTATTATACGAGCAGTACTTC
many NA TRBJ2-1 TRBV12-3/TRBV12-4 15 CASSLGLASFREQFF TGTGCCAGCAGTTTAGGGCTAGCGAGTTTTCGGGAGCAGTTCTTC
NA NA TRBJ1-2 TRBV27 13 CASSFLQGVGYTF TGTGCCAGCAGTTTCCTACAGGGAGTTGGCTACACCTTC
many TRBD1 TRBJ1-4 TRBV20-1 13 CSARGQENEKLFF TGCAGTGCTAGGGGACAGGAAAATGAAAAACTGTTTTTT
NA TRBD1 TRBJ2-1 TRBV7-8 19 CASSFPDRGITSSYNEQFF TGTGCCAGCAGCTTCCCGGACAGGGGAATAACGAGCTCCTACAATGAGCAGTTCTTC
NA NA TRBJ2-2 TRBV30 13 CAWSLGNTGELFF TGTGCCTGGAGTCTTGGGAACACCGGGGAGCTGTTTTTT
many NA TRBJ2-7 TRBV29-1 13 CSVTGRPYYEQYF TGCAGCGTCACGGGACGGCCTTACTACGAGCAGTACTTC
NA NA TRBJ2-5 TRBV5-1 13 CASSLWISETQYF TGCGCCAGCAGCTTGTGGATCTCAGAGACCCAGTACTTC
few NA TRBJ2-5 TRBV28 14 CASSFKQGQETQYF TGTGCCAGCAGTTTCAAACAGGGCCAAGAGACCCAGTACTTC
NA NA TRBJ2-1 TRBV2 11 CASWTGNEQFF TGTGCCAGCTGGACGGGGAATGAGCAGTTCTTC
NA NA TRBJ2-3 TRBV9 16 CASSVGGVRFTDTQYF TGTGCCAGCAGCGTAGGAGGCGTCCGCTTCACAGATACGCAGTATTTT
few TRBD1 TRBJ1-4 TRBV20-1 14 CSAQLRDREGKLFF TGCAGTGCTCAACTACGTGACAGGGAGGGAAAACTGTTTTTT
many NA TRBJ2-7 TRBV29-1 16 CSVEDQTASDIGEQYF TGCAGCGTTGAAGATCAAACGGCTTCCGACATTGGGGAGCAGTACTTC
NA NA TRBJ2-1 TRBV7-2 12 CASSLRVIEQFF TGTGCCAGCAGCCTAAGGGTCATTGAGCAGTTCTTC